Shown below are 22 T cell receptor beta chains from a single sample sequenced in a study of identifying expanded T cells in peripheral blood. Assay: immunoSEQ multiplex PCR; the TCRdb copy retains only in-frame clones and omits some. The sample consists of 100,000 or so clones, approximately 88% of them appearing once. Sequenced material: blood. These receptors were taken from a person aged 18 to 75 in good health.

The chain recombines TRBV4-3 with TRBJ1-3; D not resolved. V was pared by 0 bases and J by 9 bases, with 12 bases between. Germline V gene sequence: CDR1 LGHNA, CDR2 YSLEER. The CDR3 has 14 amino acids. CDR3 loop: CASSQDRPGGTIYF. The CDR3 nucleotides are TGCGCCAGCAGCCAAGACCGTCCCGGAGGCACCATATATTTT.

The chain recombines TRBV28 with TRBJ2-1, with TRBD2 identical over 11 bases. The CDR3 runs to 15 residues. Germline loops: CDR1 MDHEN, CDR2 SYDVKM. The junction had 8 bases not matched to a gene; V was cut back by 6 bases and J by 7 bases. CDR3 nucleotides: TGTGCCAGCAGCCAAACTAGCGGGAGAGGGAATGAGCAGTTCTTC. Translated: CASSQTSGRGNEQFF.

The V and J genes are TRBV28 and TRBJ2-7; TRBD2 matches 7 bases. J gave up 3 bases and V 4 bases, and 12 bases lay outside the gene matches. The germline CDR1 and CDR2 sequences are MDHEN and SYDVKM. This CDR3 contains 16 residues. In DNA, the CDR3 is TGTGCCAGCAGTTCCCCAAACGCGCGGGAGCGCTACGAGCAGTACTTC. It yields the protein CASSSPNARERYEQYF. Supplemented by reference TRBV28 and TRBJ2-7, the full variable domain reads DVKVTQSSRYLVKRTGEKVFLECVQDMDHENMFWYRQDPGLGLRLIYFSYDVKMKEKGDIPEGYSVSREKKERFSLILESASTNQTSMYLCASSSPNARERYEQYFGPGTRLTVT.

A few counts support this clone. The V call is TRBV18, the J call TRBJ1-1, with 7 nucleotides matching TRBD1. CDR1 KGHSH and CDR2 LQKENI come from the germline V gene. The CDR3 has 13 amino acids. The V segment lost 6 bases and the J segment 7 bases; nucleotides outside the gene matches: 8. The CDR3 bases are TGTGCCAGCTCTGGGACAGCCGACGGTGAAGCTTTCTTT. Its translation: CASSGTADGEAFF.

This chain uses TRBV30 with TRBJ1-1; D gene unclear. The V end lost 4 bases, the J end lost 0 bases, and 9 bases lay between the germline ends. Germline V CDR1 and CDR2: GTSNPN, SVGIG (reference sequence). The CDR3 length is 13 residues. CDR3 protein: CAWIVGMNTEAFF. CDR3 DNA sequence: TGTGCCTGGATCGTAGGGATGAACACTGAAGCTTTCTTT.

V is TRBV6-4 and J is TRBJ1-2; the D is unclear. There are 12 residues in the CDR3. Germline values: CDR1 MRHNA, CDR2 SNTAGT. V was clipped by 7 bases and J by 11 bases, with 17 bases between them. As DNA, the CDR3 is TGTGCCAGCATCACGAACGGAGGGATTTACACCTTC. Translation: CASITNGGIYTF.

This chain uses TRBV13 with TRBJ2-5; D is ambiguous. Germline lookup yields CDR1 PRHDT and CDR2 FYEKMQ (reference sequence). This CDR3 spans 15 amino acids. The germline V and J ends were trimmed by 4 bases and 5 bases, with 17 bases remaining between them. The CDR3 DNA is TGTGCCAGCAGCTCCCCGACGTTGGGTGGGGAGACCCAGTACTTC. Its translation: CASSSPTLGGETQYF.

The CDR3 loop reads CAWSVTGNYEQYF. The DNA of the CDR3 is TGTGCCTGGAGTGTAACAGGGAACTACGAGCAGTACTTC. The chain has TRBV30 and TRBJ2-7; TRBD1 is a possible D gene (6 bases). V shed 0 bases and J shed 3 bases, with 9 bases lying between them. This CDR3 contains 13 residues. In germline, CDR1 is GTSNPN, CDR2 SVGIG (reference sequence).

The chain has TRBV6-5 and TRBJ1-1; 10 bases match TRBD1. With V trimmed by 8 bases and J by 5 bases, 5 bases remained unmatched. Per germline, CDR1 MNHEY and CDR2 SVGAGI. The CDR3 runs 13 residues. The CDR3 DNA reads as TGTGCCAGCGGACAGGGGGTGATTACTGAAGCTTTCTTT. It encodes CASGQGVITEAFF.

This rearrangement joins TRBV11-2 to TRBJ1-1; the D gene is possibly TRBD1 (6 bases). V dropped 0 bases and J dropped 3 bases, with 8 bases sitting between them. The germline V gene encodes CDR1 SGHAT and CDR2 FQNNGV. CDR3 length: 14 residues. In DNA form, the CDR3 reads TGTGCCAGCAGCTTAGACCAGGGGTACACTGAAGCTTTCTTT. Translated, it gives CASSLDQGYTEAFF.

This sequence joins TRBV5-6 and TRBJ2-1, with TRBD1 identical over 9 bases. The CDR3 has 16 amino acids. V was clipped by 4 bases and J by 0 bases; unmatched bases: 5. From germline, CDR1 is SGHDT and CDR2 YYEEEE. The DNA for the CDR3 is TGTGCCAGCAGCCCCGGGACAGGGAGCTCCTACAATGAGCAGTTCTTC. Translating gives CASSPGTGSSYNEQFF.

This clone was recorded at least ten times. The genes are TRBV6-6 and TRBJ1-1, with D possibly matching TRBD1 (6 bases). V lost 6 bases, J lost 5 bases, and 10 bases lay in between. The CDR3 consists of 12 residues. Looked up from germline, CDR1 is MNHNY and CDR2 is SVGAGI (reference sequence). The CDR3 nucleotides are TGTGCCAGCAGGCAACAGGGAACTGAAGCTTTCTTT. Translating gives CASRQQGTEAFF.

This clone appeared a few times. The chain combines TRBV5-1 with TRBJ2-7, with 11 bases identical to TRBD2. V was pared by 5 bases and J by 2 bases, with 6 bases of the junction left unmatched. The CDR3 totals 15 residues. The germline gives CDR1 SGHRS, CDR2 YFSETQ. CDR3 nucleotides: TGCGCCAGCAGTACTAGCGGGAGTGTTACCTACGAGCAGTACTTC. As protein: CASSTSGSVTYEQYF.

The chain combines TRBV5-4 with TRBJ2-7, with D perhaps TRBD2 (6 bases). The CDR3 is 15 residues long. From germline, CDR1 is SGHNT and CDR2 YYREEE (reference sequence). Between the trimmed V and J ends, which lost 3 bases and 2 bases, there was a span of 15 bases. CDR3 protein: CASSWHGTDPYEQYF. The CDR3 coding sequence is TGTGCCAGCAGCTGGCACGGGACTGATCCCTACGAGCAGTACTTC.

The CDR3 sequence: CAISTGLGIYEQYF. DNA for the CDR3: TGTGCCATCTCTACAGGGTTAGGGATCTACGAGCAGTACTTC. This chain joins TRBV10-3 and TRBJ2-7, with D perhaps matching TRBD1 (6 bases). Germline CDR1 reads ENHRY; CDR2 reads SYGVKD. With 8 bases removed from V and 3 bases from J, the gap between germline ends came to 17 bases. The CDR3 runs to 14 residues.

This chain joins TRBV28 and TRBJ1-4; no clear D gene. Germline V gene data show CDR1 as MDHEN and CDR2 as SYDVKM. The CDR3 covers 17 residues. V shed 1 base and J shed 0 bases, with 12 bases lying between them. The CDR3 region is CASSLYTTAATNEKLFF. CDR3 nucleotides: TGTGCCAGCAGTTTATATACGACGGCCGCAACTAATGAAAAACTGTTTTTT.

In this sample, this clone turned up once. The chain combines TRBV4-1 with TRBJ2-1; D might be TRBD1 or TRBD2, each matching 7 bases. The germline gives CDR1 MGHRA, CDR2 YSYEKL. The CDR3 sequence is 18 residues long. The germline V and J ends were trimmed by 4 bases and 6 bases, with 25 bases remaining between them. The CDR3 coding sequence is TGCGCCAGCAGCCCCCAGGGGGGAGGGGGAGCGAGAGGCAATGAGCAGTTCTTC. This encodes CASSPQGGGGARGNEQFF.

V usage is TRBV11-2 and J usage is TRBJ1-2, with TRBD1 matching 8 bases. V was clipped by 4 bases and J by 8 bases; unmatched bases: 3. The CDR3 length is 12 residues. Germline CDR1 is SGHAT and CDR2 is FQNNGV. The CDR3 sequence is CASSSTGEGYTF. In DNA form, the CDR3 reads TGTGCCAGCAGCTCGACAGGGGAGGGCTACACCTTC.

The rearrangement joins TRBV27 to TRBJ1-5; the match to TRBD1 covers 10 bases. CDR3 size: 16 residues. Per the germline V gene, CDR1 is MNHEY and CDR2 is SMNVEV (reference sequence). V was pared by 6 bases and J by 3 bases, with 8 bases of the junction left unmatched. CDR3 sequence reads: CASRQAGQGFNQPQHF. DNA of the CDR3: TGTGCCAGCAGACAAGCGGGACAGGGGTTCAATCAGCCCCAGCATTTT.

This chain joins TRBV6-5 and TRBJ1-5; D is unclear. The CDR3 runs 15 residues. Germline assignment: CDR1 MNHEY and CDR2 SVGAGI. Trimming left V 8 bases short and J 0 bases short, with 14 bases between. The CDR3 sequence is CASGEGTYSNQPQHF. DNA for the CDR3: TGTGCCAGCGGAGAAGGAACCTATAGCAATCAGCCCCAGCATTTT.

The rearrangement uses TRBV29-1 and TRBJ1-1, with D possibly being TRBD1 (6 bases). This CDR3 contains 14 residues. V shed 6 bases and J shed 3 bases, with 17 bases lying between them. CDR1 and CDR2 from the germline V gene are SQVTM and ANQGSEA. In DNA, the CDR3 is TGCAGCGTAACAAGGGGGAATCGGGACACTGAAGCTTTCTTT. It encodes CSVTRGNRDTEAFF.

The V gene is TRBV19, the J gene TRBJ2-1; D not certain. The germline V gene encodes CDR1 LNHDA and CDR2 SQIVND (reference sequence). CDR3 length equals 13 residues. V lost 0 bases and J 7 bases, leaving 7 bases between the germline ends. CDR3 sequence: CASSIDRVNEQFF. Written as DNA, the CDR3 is TGTGCCAGTAGTATAGATCGGGTAAATGAGCAGTTCTTC.